The entry that follows covers one T cell receptor beta chain sequence. These data come from a study of blood T cell repertoires in COVID-19. Study background: Samples representing acute and convalescent COVID-19 were sourced from the United States, Italy and Spain. Sources were T cells, B-cell-depleted T cells, or PBMCs; the material itself was cDNA or gDNA.

Germline CDR1 SGDLS, CDR2 YYNGEE. The V gene end was trimmed by 4 bases and the J gene end by 0 bases; junction bases not matched to a gene: 3. The CDR3 consists of 16 residues. In the original workflow: Reference gene primers were amplified, and this amplification served to estimate nucleated cell counts. Clones were sequenced by immunoSEQ multiplex PCR, and TCRdb holds only the in-frame ones, with some missing. That table supplies the V and J calls and clone size; D and trimming were determined from the DNA. The sample includes some 75,000 clones, about three quarters of them seen just once. The genes are TRBV9 and TRBJ2-3; 12 positions agree with TRBD2. The sequence came from a woman older than 75 with active or convalescent COVID-19. The source material was peripheral blood. The CDR3 DNA follows: TGTGCCAGCAGCCCCGGACTAGCGGGGAGCACAGATACGCAGTATTTT. It translates to CASSPGLAGSTDTQYF.